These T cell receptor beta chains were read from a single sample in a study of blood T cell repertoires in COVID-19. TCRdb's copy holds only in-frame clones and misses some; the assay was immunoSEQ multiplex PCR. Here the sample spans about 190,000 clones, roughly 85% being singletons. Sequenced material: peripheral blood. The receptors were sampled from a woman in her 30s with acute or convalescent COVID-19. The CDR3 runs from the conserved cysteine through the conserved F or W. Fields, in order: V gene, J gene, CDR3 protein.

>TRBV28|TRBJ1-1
CASTGRGMNTEAFF
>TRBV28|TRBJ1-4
CASRVVGQGDEKLFF
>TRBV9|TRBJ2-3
CASSVGAQDTQYF
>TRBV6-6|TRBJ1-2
CASSYSSGTNYGYTF
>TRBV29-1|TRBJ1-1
CSATGGLNTEAFF
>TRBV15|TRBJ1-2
CATSRGTGLGYGYTF
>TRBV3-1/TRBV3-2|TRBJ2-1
CASSRDLYSYNEQFF
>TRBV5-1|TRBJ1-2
CASRGHLGGYTF
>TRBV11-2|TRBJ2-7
CASSLQGVRSYEQYF
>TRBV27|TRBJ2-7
CASKGDRGQPDYEQYF
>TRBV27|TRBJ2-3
CASSLSGGTQYF
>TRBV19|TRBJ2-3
CASGPSGTSTDTQYF
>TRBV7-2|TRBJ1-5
CASSLGTGRGNQPQHF
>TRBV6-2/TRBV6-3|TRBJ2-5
CASSYSIEVPLDPGTEETQYF
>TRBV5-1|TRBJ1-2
CASSLVSGANYGYTF
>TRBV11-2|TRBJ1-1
CASSRGSGNTEAFF
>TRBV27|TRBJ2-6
CASRLTGLNVRPGANVLTF
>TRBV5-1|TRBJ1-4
CASKGGDRGSRNEKLFF
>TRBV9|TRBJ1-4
CASSVEGGVDEKLFF
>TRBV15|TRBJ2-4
CATSRDREGQNIQYF
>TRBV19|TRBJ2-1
CASSIGGRALNEQFF
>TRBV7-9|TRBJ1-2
CASSSKGVTEGYTF
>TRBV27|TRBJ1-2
CASRYLDRAGGYTF
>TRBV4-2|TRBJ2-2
CASSARRQGARTGELFF
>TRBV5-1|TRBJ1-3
CASSLSGAGNTIYF
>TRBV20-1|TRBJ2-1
CSAGTIEQFF
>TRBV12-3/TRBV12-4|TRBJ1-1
CASSQTGAGEAFF
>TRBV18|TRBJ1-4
CASSPQGHKSGEKLFF
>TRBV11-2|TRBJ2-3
CASSLAGREGRTDTQYF
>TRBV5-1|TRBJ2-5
CASSHLAGAQETQYF
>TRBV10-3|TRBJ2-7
CAISKTSGSYEQYF
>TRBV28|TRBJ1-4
CASSLTGEKLFF
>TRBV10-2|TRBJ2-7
CASSPGTGTPTYEQYF
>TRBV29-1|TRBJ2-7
CSVRGGGGYEQYF
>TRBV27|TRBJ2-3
CASSFGTSGRPTDTQYF
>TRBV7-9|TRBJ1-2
CASSLGTGSYGYTF
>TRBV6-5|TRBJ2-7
CASTSPGQGYEQYF
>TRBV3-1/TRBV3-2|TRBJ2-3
CASSHTMASGRGFTDTQYF
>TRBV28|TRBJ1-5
CASSFLDRDQPQHF
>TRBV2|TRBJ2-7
CASRDSHSYEQYF
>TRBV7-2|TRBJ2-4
CASSSGLVGDIQYF
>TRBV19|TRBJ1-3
CASSMGTQRGNTIYF
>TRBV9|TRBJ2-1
CASSVANGAGVPSSYNEQFF
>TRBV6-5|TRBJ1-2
CASRVGANYGYTF
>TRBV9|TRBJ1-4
CASSVAGEPGNEKLFF
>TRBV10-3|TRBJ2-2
CAIRGPPTSGRETGELFF
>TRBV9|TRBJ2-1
CASSVRGGNYNEQFF
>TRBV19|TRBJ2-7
CASSGTGHVNEQYF
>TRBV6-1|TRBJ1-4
CASTLRATNEKLFF
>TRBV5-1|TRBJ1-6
CASSTDSGKSPLHF
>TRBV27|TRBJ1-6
CASSFSGFKDNSPLHF
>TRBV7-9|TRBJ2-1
CASSPDNNEQFF
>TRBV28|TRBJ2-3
CASSRDSGTDTQYF
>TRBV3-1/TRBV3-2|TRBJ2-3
CASSQGRGRMGTDTQYF
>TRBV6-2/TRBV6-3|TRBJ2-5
CASSYGAGVQETQYF
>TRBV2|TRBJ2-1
CAGRRDLGYNEQFF
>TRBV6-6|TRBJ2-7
CASREGQFYEQYF
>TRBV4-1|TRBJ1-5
CASSATGNQPQHF
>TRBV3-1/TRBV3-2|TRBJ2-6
CASSPSARGSGANVLTF
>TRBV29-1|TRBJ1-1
CSVSWTGDTEAFF